The present TCR beta chain was sequenced within a study of blood T cells in healthy people across ages. Germline V lookup: CDR1 LGHNT, CDR2 FRNRAP. V lost 3 bases to trimming and J lost 5 bases, with 4 bases between them. The CDR3 runs to 11 residues. Through a sample-barcoded 5' primer and a J-beta primer mix, a second PCR was run for 7 to 11 cycles. MiXCR, run by TCRdb on the 5' RACE reads, gives a single entry per CDR3 protein. This sample carries 1.5 million to 2 million distinct CDR3 sequences, roughly 52% of them seen once, and the ten largest clones take 2% to 2.5%. This TCR was sampled from a middle-aged woman in good health. Sequencing input: blood. This chain links TRBV12-5 with TRBJ2-5, with D hard to call. This CDR3 reads CASGFRETQYF. For the CDR3, the DNA is TGTGCTAGTGGTTTTCGGGAGACCCAGTACTTC.